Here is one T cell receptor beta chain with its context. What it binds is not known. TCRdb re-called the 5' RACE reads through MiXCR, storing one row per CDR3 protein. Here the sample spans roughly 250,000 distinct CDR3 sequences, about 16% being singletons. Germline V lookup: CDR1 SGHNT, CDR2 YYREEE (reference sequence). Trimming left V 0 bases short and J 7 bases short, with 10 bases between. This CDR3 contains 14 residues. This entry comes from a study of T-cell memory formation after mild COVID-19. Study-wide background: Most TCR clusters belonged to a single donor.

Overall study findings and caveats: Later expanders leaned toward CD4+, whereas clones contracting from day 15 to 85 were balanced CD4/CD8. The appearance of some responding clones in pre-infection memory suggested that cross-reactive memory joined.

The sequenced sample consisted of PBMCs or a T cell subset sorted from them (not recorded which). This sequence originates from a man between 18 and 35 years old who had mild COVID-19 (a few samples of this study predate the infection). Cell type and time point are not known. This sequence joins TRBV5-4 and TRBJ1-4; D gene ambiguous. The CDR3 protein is CASSLVPSGEKLFF. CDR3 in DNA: TGTGCCAGCAGCTTGGTCCCGAGTGGTGAAAAACTGTTTTTT.